This is a list of T cell receptor beta chains from one sample in a study of post-analysis software for immune sequencing data. Each CDR3 protein is one row after TCRdb ran MiXCR on the PCR reads. The sample yields 450,000 to 700,000 distinct CDR3 sequences, around 40% seen once. Sequenced: blood. Receptors were obtained from a girl aged 5 to 17 with multiple sclerosis. Each CDR3 is given with its conserved first and last residue. A D gene is named only where the DNA matches it firmly. Size tells how often a clone was seen (once, few, many) or the class of an expanded clone, and some rows leave it out.

DNA	CDR3	V	J	D	size
TGTGCCAGCAGCTTAGCGTATATGGAGACCCAGTACTTC	CASSLAYMETQYF	TRBV7-9	TRBJ2-5	NA	NA
TGTGCCAGCAGAGGGGTGGAGGGTGACTATGGCTACACCTTC	CASRGVEGDYGYTF	TRBV27	TRBJ1-2	NA	NA
TGTGCCAGTACCGGAGGTTACACTGAAGCTTTCTTT	CASTGGYTEAFF	TRBV6-5	TRBJ1-1	NA	few
TGTGCCAGCAGCGGGCCGGGAGCAACTTATGGCTACACCTTC	CASSGPGATYGYTF	TRBV7-2	TRBJ1-2	NA	once
TGTGCCAGCAGTTCCCCGCGAGGGGCCATAGCCAAAAACATTCAGTACTTC	CASSSPRGAIAKNIQYF	TRBV28	TRBJ2-4	NA	NA
TGTGCCAGCAGGTTGGGGGGAGAAGGCTACACCTTC	CASRLGGEGYTF	TRBV28	TRBJ1-2	NA	NA
TGTGCCAGCAGCGATTACTCAGGGTACGAGCAGTACTTC	CASSDYSGYEQYF	TRBV9	TRBJ2-7	NA	few
TGTGCCAGCAGTGGGGGTCGGTCTGGGGCCAACGTCCTGACTTTC	CASSGGRSGANVLTF	TRBV2	TRBJ2-6	NA	NA
TGCAGCGCCGAAGGGGGGAACACTGAAGCTTTCTTT	CSAEGGNTEAFF	TRBV29-1	TRBJ1-1	NA	NA
TGTGCCAGCAGTGTCGACAGGGTGGAGGAGACCCAGTACTTC	CASSVDRVEETQYF	TRBV2	TRBJ2-5	TRBD1	NA
TGTGCCAGCAGCCGGACAGGGATCCAAGAGACCCAGTACTTC	CASSRTGIQETQYF	TRBV9	TRBJ2-5	TRBD1	NA
TGTGCCAGCAGGGAGTTGGCCGGATACGAGCAGTACTTC	CASRELAGYEQYF	TRBV2	TRBJ2-7	NA	NA
TGCAGTGCCCCACGGGGGACAGGGGGATCTTACGAGCAGTACTTC	CSAPRGTGGSYEQYF	TRBV20-1	TRBJ2-7	TRBD1	NA
TGCGCCAGCAGCTTCTCCTTAGCGGGTGAGGAGACCCAGTACTTC	CASSFSLAGEETQYF	TRBV5-1	TRBJ2-5	TRBD2	NA
TGTGCCAGCAGTTGGACAGGGGATGGCTACACCTTC	CASSWTGDGYTF	TRBV12-3/TRBV12-4	TRBJ1-2	TRBD1	many
TGTGCCAGCAGTGAATCGGTGGCTCACAATGAGCAGTTCTTC	CASSESVAHNEQFF	TRBV25-1	TRBJ2-1	NA	once
TGTGCCAGCACTTGGCGGGGGCGAGCTTTCTTT	CASTWRGRAFF	TRBV27	TRBJ1-1	NA	NA
TGTGCCAGCAGCGCCACAGGGAGGGATGAAGCTTTCTTT	CASSATGRDEAFF	TRBV4-2	TRBJ1-1	NA	NA
TGTGCCAGCAGAGACCTGGGTTACGAGCAGTACTTC	CASRDLGYEQYF	TRBV6-1	TRBJ2-7	NA	few
TGTGCCACCAGTGACGTACGGACGGGGAAGAATGAGCAGTTCTTC	CATSDVRTGKNEQFF	TRBV24-1	TRBJ2-1	NA	NA
TGTGCCAGCAGCTTAGTATCCGGAGAGCAGTTCTTC	CASSLVSGEQFF	TRBV11-3	TRBJ2-1	NA	NA
TGTGCCAGCAGTGAGTCCTCTGGACAGAGCTCCTACGAGCAGTACTTC	CASSESSGQSSYEQYF	TRBV25-1	TRBJ2-7	NA	NA
TGCGCCAGCAGCACTGGACAGGGGGGATTCAATCAGCCCCAGCATTTT	CASSTGQGGFNQPQHF	TRBV5-1	TRBJ1-5	TRBD1	NA
TGTGCCAGCAGCTTAGGCGTTCCCACCTCTGGGGCCAACGTCCTGACTTTC	CASSLGVPTSGANVLTF	TRBV13	TRBJ2-6	NA	NA
TGCAGTGCTCCGGGGAGGGAGCGGGGGGGATACAATGAGCAGTTCTTC	CSAPGRERGGYNEQFF	TRBV20-1	TRBJ2-1	TRBD2	few
TGTGCCAGCAGTTTAGGTAGGGCTGAAGCTTTCTTT	CASSLGRAEAFF	TRBV28	TRBJ1-1	NA	few
TGTGCCAGCAGTGTCGAAGGGGCAATAAACTATGGCTACACCTTC	CASSVEGAINYGYTF	TRBV2	TRBJ1-2	NA	NA
TGTGCCAGCAGACCCTGGGACGTAAATCAGCCCCAGCATTTT	CASRPWDVNQPQHF	TRBV6-5	TRBJ1-5	NA	NA
TGTGCCAGCAGTTTACAGGCCCCCCCCGAGCAGTACTTC	CASSLQAPPEQYF	TRBV12-3/TRBV12-4	TRBJ2-7	NA	NA
TGTGCCAGCAGCTTACCCGGCAGGGTAGAGAACGAGCAGTACTTC	CASSLPGRVENEQYF	TRBV7-9	TRBJ2-7	NA	few
TGCGCCAGCAGCAACGCACAGCCGAACACTGAAGCTTTCTTT	CASSNAQPNTEAFF	TRBV5-1	TRBJ1-1	NA	once
TGCAGCGTTGAAAACCAGCCTAGCTCCTACAATGAGCAGTTCTTC	CSVENQPSSYNEQFF	TRBV29-1	TRBJ2-1	NA	few
TGCGCCAGCAGCTCAGGGGTGGGCACTGAAGCTTTCTTT	CASSSGVGTEAFF	TRBV5-1	TRBJ1-1	NA	NA
TGCAGCGTGCAGGAGGGGGGCTACACCTTC	CSVQEGGYTF	TRBV29-1	TRBJ1-2	NA	few
TGTGCCAGCACACCAGGGGGTGGCTATGGCTACACCTTC	CASTPGGGYGYTF	TRBV6-5	TRBJ1-2	TRBD1	few
TGTGCCAGCAGCCAAGGACAGGGGGTTATCGACGAGCAGTACTTC	CASSQGQGVIDEQYF	TRBV3-1	TRBJ2-7	TRBD1	NA
TGCAGTTCGGCGGGGGGACACACAGATACGCAGTATTTT	CSSAGGHTDTQYF	TRBV20-1	TRBJ2-3	TRBD2	once
TGTGCCAGCAGCTTTCCAGGGATTCGGAATGAGCAGTTCTTC	CASSFPGIRNEQFF	TRBV5-6	TRBJ2-1	NA	NA
TGCGCCAGCAGCTATGGGCAGAGCGAGCAGTACTTC	CASSYGQSEQYF	TRBV5-1	TRBJ2-7	NA	many